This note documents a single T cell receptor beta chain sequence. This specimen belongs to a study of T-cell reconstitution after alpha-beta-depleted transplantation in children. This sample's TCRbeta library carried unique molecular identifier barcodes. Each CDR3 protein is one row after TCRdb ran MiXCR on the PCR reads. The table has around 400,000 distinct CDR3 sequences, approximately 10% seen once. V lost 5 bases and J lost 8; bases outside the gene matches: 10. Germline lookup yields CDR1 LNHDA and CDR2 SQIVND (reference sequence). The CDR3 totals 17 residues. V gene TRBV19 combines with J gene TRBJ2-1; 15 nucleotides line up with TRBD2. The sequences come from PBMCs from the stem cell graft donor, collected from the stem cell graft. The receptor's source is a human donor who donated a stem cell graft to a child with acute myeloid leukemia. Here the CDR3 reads CASSLGLAGGSLHEQFF. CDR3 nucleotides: TGTGCCAGTAGTCTGGGACTAGCGGGAGGCTCCCTGCATGAGCAGTTCTTC.